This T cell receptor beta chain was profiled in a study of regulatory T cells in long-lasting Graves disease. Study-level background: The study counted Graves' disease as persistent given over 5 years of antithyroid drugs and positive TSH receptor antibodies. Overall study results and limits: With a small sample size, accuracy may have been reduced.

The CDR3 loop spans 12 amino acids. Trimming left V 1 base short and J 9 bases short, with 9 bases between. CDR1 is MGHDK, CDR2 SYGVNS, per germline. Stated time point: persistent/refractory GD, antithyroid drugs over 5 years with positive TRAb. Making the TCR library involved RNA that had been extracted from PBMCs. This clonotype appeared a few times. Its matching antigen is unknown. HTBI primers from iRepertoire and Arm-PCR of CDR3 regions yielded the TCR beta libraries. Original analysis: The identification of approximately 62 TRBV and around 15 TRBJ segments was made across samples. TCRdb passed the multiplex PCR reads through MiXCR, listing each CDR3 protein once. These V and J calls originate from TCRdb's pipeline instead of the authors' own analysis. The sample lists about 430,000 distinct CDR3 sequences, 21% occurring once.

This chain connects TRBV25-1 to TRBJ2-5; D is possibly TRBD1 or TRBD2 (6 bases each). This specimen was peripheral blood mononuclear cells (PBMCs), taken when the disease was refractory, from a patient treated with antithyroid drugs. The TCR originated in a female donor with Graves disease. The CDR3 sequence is CASSESRGAQYF. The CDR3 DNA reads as TGTGCCAGCAGTGAATCTAGGGGGGCCCAGTACTTC.